What follows are 14 T cell receptor beta chains derived from one specimen sequenced in a study of human T cells and chemical hapten exposure. TCRdb re-derived calls from the RACE reads in MiXCR, one entry per CDR3 protein. The sample has roughly 100,000 distinct CDR3 sequences; approximately 12% are singletons. Time point denoted: pre-sensitization, week 0. The treatment: therapeutic diphenylcyclopropenone sensitization with weekly scalp DPC. The sample consisted of whole blood, taken in connection with sensitization to the hapten diphenylcyclopropenone (DPC). All receptors derive from a woman in her forties or fifties with alopecia areata. Some clones in this sample may be carry-over from other donors' samples.

CDR3: CSVDGETQYF. CDR3 coding DNA: TGCAGCGTTGATGGGGAGACCCAGTACTTC. V gene TRBV29-1 combines with J gene TRBJ2-5; D is unresolved. Germline V gene sequence: CDR1 SQVTM, CDR2 ANQGSEA. CDR3 length: 10 residues. The V gene lost 3 bases and the J gene lost 5 bases, with 4 bases spanning the gap.

The chain has TRBV2 and TRBJ1-1; perhaps TRBD1 as D (6 bases). The CDR3 covers 13 residues. Looked up from germline, CDR1 is SNHLY and CDR2 is FYNNEI. V was clipped by 7 bases and J by 0 bases, with 9 bases between them. The CDR3 DNA is TGTGCCAGCATCCGACAGGTGAACACTGAAGCTTTCTTT. As protein: CASIRQVNTEAFF.

The V call is TRBV28, the J call TRBJ1-2, with no clear D. Trimming cost V 4 bases and J 0 bases, with 6 bases left between them. This CDR3 has 13 amino acids. Germline-derived CDR1 and CDR2 are MDHEN and SYDVKM. The CDR3 loop is CASSYTANYGYTF. The CDR3 region has the DNA TGTGCCAGCAGTTACACCGCTAACTATGGCTACACCTTC.

This clonotype turned up a few times. V is TRBV6-1 and J is TRBJ1-1; no clear D. The germline CDR1 and CDR2 sequences are MNHNS and SASEGT. The CDR3 totals 11 residues. Trimming cost V 3 bases and J 11 bases, with 10 bases left between them. For the CDR3, the DNA is TGTGCCAGCAGTGACTCCTTCGACGCTTTCTTT. Encoded protein: CASSDSFDAFF.

This clonotype was seen at least ten times. The genes are TRBV29-1 and TRBJ2-2; TRBD1 matches 10 bases. This CDR3 has 15 residues. CDR1 SQVTM and CDR2 ANQGSEA come from the germline V gene. V shed 3 bases and J 3 bases; nucleotides not matched to a gene: 4. The CDR3 reads CSVDKGQGYTGELFF. For the CDR3, the DNA is TGCAGCGTTGATAAGGGACAGGGGTACACCGGGGAGCTGTTTTTT.

The chain has TRBV4-1 and TRBJ1-5; D not resolved. V lost 6 bases and J lost 3, with 12 bases in between. Germline V lookup: CDR1 MGHRA, CDR2 YSYEKL. The CDR3 is 14 amino acids. CDR3 in DNA: TGCGCCAGCAGTGAATGGGAATTCAATCAGCCCCAGCATTTT. Its translation: CASSEWEFNQPQHF.

V usage is TRBV18 and J usage is TRBJ2-7; 7 bases agree with TRBD1. The CDR3 has 13 residues. Germline-derived CDR1 and CDR2 are KGHSH and LQKENI. V lost 6 bases to trimming and J lost 2 bases; unmatched junction nucleotides: 4. The CDR3 coding sequence is TGTGCCAGCTCGGGGACAGACACCTACGAGCAGTACTTC. Its protein product is CASSGTDTYEQYF.

This clonotype was recorded a few times. The chain has TRBV28 and TRBJ1-1, with TRBD1 matching 12 bases. This CDR3 spans 18 amino acids. J gave up 6 bases and V 5 bases, and 16 bases lay outside the gene matches. The germline CDR1 and CDR2 sequences are MDHEN and SYDVKM. The CDR3: CASSPMGLTGTGGSEAFF. The CDR3 DNA is TGTGCCAGCAGTCCCATGGGTCTAACCGGGACAGGGGGCTCTGAAGCTTTCTTT.

The chain links TRBV6-6 to TRBJ1-3; D perhaps matches TRBD1 (6 bases). Germline-derived CDR1 and CDR2 are MNHNY and SVGAGI (reference sequence). The CDR3 is 17 amino acids. V gave up 0 bases and J gave up 4 bases, with 16 bases separating them. CDR3 in amino acids: CASSYSAGGQVGNTIYF. DNA for the CDR3: TGTGCCAGCAGTTACTCCGCGGGGGGGCAGGTGGGAAACACCATATATTTT.

This clonotype was observed a handful of times. The genes are TRBV14 and TRBJ2-7; tentatively, D is TRBD1 or TRBD2 (5 bases each). Trimming took off 3 bases at V and 3 bases at J, with 21 bases between the two ends. Germline V gives CDR1 SGHDN, CDR2 FVKESK. The CDR3 contains 17 residues. This CDR3 reads CASSHSPGPRGYYEQYF. The CDR3 DNA sequence: TGTGCCAGCAGCCATTCGCCGGGACCCCGAGGGTACTACGAGCAGTACTTC. Combining the CDR3 with reference TRBV14 and TRBJ2-7 gives the whole variable domain EAGVTQFPSHSVIEKGQTVTLRCDPISGHDNLYWYRRVMGKEIKFLLHFVKESKQDESGMPNNRFLAERTGGTYSTLKVQPAELEDSGVYFCASSHSPGPRGYYEQYFGPGTRLTVT.

In its sample, this clonotype was seen a few times. This chain connects TRBV7-9 to TRBJ1-6, with 9 bases matching TRBD1. Germline CDR1 and CDR2: SEHNR and FQNEAQ (reference sequence). Losses at the gene ends were 5 bases for V and 11 bases for J; bases not matched to a gene: 10. The CDR3 runs to 15 residues. CDR3 sequence reads: CASSRTGTGWTPLHF. CDR3 sequence (DNA): TGTGCCAGCAGCCGGACCGGGACAGGGTGGACACCCCTCCACTTT.

This clonotype is a singleton in its sample. One base away lies a much larger clone, so this may be a sequencing read error. V is TRBV12-3 or TRBV12-4 and J is TRBJ1-4, with 7 bases identical to TRBD1. V dropped 7 bases and J dropped 8; count of bases not matched to a gene: 10. The CDR3 extends over 14 amino acids. CDR3 sequence reads: CASNTGETREKLFF. The CDR3 region has the DNA TGTGCCAGCAACACAGGGGAAACTCGCGAAAAACTGTTTTTT.

The chain combines TRBV7-2 with TRBJ1-1; TRBD1 matches 7 bases. The junction had 3 bases not matched to a gene; V was cut back by 3 bases and J by 2 bases. CDR1 SGHTA and CDR2 FQGNSA come from the germline V gene. The CDR3 sequence is 14 residues long. The CDR3 sequence: CASSFRDRNTEAFF. In DNA form, the CDR3 reads TGTGCCAGCAGCTTCCGGGACAGAAACACTGAAGCTTTCTTT.

In this sample, this clonotype turned up a few times. The chain recombines TRBV5-4 with TRBJ2-3, with 10 bases that match TRBD1. This CDR3 spans 16 amino acids. Germline-derived CDR1 and CDR2 are SGHNT and YYREEE (reference sequence). With 4 bases clipped from V and 0 bases from J, the junction kept 5 bases outside the gene matches. This CDR3 is CASSPGQGMSTDTQYF. As DNA, the CDR3 is TGTGCCAGCAGCCCGGGACAGGGGATGAGCACAGATACGCAGTATTTT. Complete variable domain (other parts from reference TRBV5-4 and TRBJ2-3): ETGVTQSPTHLIKTRGQQVTLRCSSQSGHNTVSWYQQALGQGPQFIFQYYREEENGRGNFPPRFSGLQFPNYSSELNVNALELDDSALYLCASSPGQGMSTDTQYFGPGTRLTVL.